This TCR beta chain was recorded in a study of control samples from healthy donors and cancer patients. With V trimmed by 2 bases and J by 5 bases, 5 bases remained unmatched. The CDR3 is 14 residues long. Germline loops: CDR1 GTSNPN, CDR2 SVGIG (reference sequence). Sequencing was performed with immunoSEQ multiplex PCR; in TCRdb, only in-frame clones are kept and a portion is missing. This sample yields about 89,000 clones, of which around nine tenths are seen a single time; more than 20% belongs to the top ten. The chain has TRBV30 and TRBJ1-5, with 8 bases lining up with TRBD1. This TCR was recovered from a young man in good health. The sequencing input was blood. The DNA of the CDR3 is TGTGCCTGGAGTAACCAGGGGGCATATCAGCCCCAGCATTTT. It specifies CAWSNQGAYQPQHF.